Shown below are 24 T cell receptor beta chains from a single sample sequenced in a study of T cells in Graves' hyperthyroidism and ophthalmopathy. Amplification targeted TCR beta CDR3 regions from RNA transcripts. An initial round of RT-PCR targeting the TCR CDR3 relied on the HTBI primer set. TCRdb analysed the multiplex PCR reads with MiXCR anew, one entry per CDR3 protein. The table lists 330,000 or so distinct CDR3 sequences, roughly 20% of them singletons. Sequencing used blood. Receptors were obtained from a woman between 40 and 55 years old with Graves' ophthalmopathy.

V is TRBV6-5 and J is TRBJ2-5; no firm D call. The germline V gene encodes CDR1 MNHEY and CDR2 SVGAGI. V dropped 0 bases and J dropped 4 bases, with 18 bases sitting between them. This CDR3 comprises 17 residues. Here the CDR3 DNA reads TGTGCCAGCAGTTACTCGCGACGGGCGAGCTCGGGAGAGACCCAGTACTTC. Translation: CASSYSRRASSGETQYF.

V usage is TRBV2 and J usage is TRBJ2-4; the match to TRBD1 covers 12 bases. The CDR3 contains 15 residues. Looked up from germline, CDR1 is SNHLY and CDR2 is FYNNEI. Trimming took 3 bases from V and 6 from J; bases not matched to a gene: 3. The CDR3 reads CASSEGTGGLNIQYF. The CDR3 DNA reads as TGTGCCAGCAGTGAGGGGACAGGGGGCCTAAACATTCAGTACTTC.

CDR3 nucleotide sequence: TGTGCCAGCAGGTCCTCAATACATCAGCCCCAGCATTTT. Translated: CASRSSIHQPQHF. V usage is TRBV6-5 and J usage is TRBJ1-5; D is undetermined. Germline V CDR1 and CDR2: MNHEY, SVGAGI. The CDR3 totals 13 residues. Trimming removed 6 bases at V and 5 bases at J, with 11 bases between.

At least ten counts were recorded for this clonotype. The genes are TRBV20-1 and TRBJ2-5; 8 positions agree with TRBD1. The CDR3 is 14 residues long. CDR1 is DFQATT and CDR2 is SNEGSKA in the germline V gene (reference sequence). The junction had 6 bases not matched to a gene; V was cut back by 3 bases and J by 3 bases. The CDR3 DNA is TGCAGTGCTAGTGGGACAGGTTTGGAAGAGACCCAGTACTTC. Translating gives CSASGTGLEETQYF.

This clonotype came up many times. V is TRBV12-3 or TRBV12-4 and J is TRBJ1-3; the D is unclear. This CDR3 comprises 14 residues. Trimming took 1 base from V and 0 from J, leaving 4 bases between them. Written as DNA, the CDR3 is TGTGCCAGCAGTTTAGTGAGCTCTGGAAACACCATATATTTT. It translates to CASSLVSSGNTIYF.

The rearrangement uses TRBV7-2 and TRBJ2-5; perhaps TRBD1 as D (6 bases). In germline, CDR1 is SGHTA, CDR2 FQGNSA. With 5 bases removed from V and 2 bases from J, the gap between germline ends came to 15 bases. The CDR3 length is 15 residues. The CDR3 nucleotides read TGTGCCAGCAGCGTGACAGGTTTTAGTCAAGAGACCCAGTACTTC. It yields the protein CASSVTGFSQETQYF. Full variable domain (rest looked up from reference TRBV7-2 and TRBJ2-5): GAGVSQSPSNKVTEKGKDVELRCDPISGHTALYWYRQSLGQGLEFLIYFQGNSAPDKSGLPSDRFSAERTGGSVSTLTIQRTQQEDSAVYLCASSVTGFSQETQYFGPGTRLLVL.

This clonotype was recorded at least ten times. This rearrangement joins TRBV4-1 to TRBJ1-3; D remains ambiguous. V lost 4 bases and J 0 bases, leaving 10 bases between the germline ends. CDR1 is MGHRA, CDR2 YSYEKL, per germline. The length of the CDR3 is 15 residues. The CDR3 DNA is TGCGCCAGCAGCCGGGCCGGTGGCTCTGGAAACACCATATATTTT. This gives the protein CASSRAGGSGNTIYF.

The rearrangement joins TRBV6-1 to TRBJ1-1; a weak D match, TRBD1 (5 bases). CDR1 and CDR2 from the germline V gene are MNHNS and SASEGT. This CDR3 spans 14 amino acids. Trimming pared 8 bases from V and 5 bases from J, leaving 18 bases between. The CDR3 sequence is CASSTGQVGTEAFF. The CDR3 DNA sequence: TGTGCCAGCTCCACTGGACAAGTTGGAACTGAAGCTTTCTTT.

This clonotype was seen repeatedly, ten times or more. The gene calls are TRBV6-1 and TRBJ2-7; D might be TRBD1 (6 bases). Trimming pared 5 bases from V and 5 bases from J, leaving 13 bases between. CDR1 and CDR2 (germline): MNHNS, SASEGT. CDR3 length: 13 residues. The DNA of the CDR3 is TGTGCCAGCAGTCCCCAGGGGCCCCACGAGCAGTACTTC. Residues: CASSPQGPHEQYF.

This clonotype was detected many times. The chain's CDR3 is CASSLVDRVSPIQYF. The CDR3 region has the DNA TGTGCCAGCAGCTTAGTGGACAGGGTTTCACCCATTCAGTACTTC. The chain couples TRBV7-8 to TRBJ2-4; 8 bases are shared with TRBD1. Losses at the gene ends were 1 base for V and 9 bases for J; bases not matched to a gene: 8. CDR3 length equals 15 residues. CDR1 is SGHVS, CDR2 FQNEAQ, per germline.

This clonotype was recorded a few times. A clone one base away is much larger, so this may be a read error. This chain links TRBV7-9 with TRBJ1-1; perhaps TRBD1 as D (5 bases). This CDR3 has 15 residues. The germline V gene has CDR1 SEHNR and CDR2 FQNEAQ (reference sequence). CDR3 loop: CVSSFGGLMNTEAFF. The CDR3 DNA reads TGTGTCAGCAGCTTCGGGGGTCTAATGAACACTGAAGCTTTCTTT.

Many counts were recorded for this clonotype. This sequence joins TRBV20-1 and TRBJ1-2, with D unclear. Trimming removed 6 bases at V and 3 bases at J, with 17 bases between. Germline CDR1 and CDR2: DFQATT and SNEGSKA (reference sequence). The CDR3 is 14 residues long. CDR3 nucleotides: TGCAGTGCAAACAGACAAGCAACAGACTATGGCTACACCTTC. Translated: CSANRQATDYGYTF.

In its sample, this clonotype was seen many times. This rearrangement joins TRBV11-2 to TRBJ2-6; D might be TRBD1 (6 bases). V was clipped by 2 bases and J by 4 bases, with 9 bases between them. CDR3 length equals 15 residues. Germline V gene data show CDR1 as SGHAT and CDR2 as FQNNGV. This chain's CDR3 is CASSLKGTGANVLTF. CDR3 DNA: TGTGCCAGCAGCTTAAAGGGGACAGGGGCCAACGTCCTGACTTTC. Full variable domain (outside the CDR3, taken from reference TRBV11-2 and TRBJ2-6): EAGVAQSPRYKIIEKRQSVAFWCNPISGHATLYWYQQILGQGPKLLIQFQNNGVVDDSQLPKDRFSAERLKGVDSTLKIQPAKLEDSAVYLCASSLKGTGANVLTFGAGSRLTVL.

This clonotype showed up many times. The V call is TRBV11-2, the J call TRBJ1-1, with unresolved D. Germline CDR1 SGHAT, CDR2 FQNNGV. V was trimmed by 5 bases and J by 5 bases, leaving 15 bases between them. The CDR3 runs to 14 residues. DNA for the CDR3: TGTGCCAGCAGCCCAATTGAGAGGATGACTGAAGCTTTCTTT. Protein product: CASSPIERMTEAFF.

In this sample, this clonotype turned up a few times. In nucleotides, the CDR3 is TGTGCCAGCAGCCAAGTTCCCGGGGGACAGGGTGAAGCTTTCTTT. It is translated as CASSQVPGGQGEAFF. This sequence joins TRBV3-1 and TRBJ1-1; 9 bases map to TRBD1. This CDR3 is built from 15 residues. Per germline, CDR1 LGHDT and CDR2 YNNKEL (reference sequence). V lost 1 base and J lost 7; bases outside the gene matches: 7. Together with reference TRBV3-1 and TRBJ1-1, the CDR3 gives the full variable domain: DTAVSQTPKYLVTQMGNDKSIKCEQNLGHDTMYWYKQDSKKFLKIMFSYNNKELIINETVPNRFSPKSPDKAHLNLHINSLELGDSAVYFCASSQVPGGQGEAFFGQGTRLTVV.

In its sample, this clonotype was seen many times. The chain is built from TRBV5-1 and TRBJ2-3; D ambiguous. V shed 0 bases and J shed 2 bases, with 7 bases lying between them. In germline, CDR1 is SGHRS, CDR2 YFSETQ. The CDR3 covers 14 residues. Here the CDR3 reads CASSLAGPTDTQYF. CDR3 sequence (DNA): TGCGCCAGCAGCTTGGCCGGCCCCACAGATACGCAGTATTTT.

This clonotype was seen many times. The CDR3 here is CSVSQTNTEAFF. The CDR3 nucleotides read TGCAGCGTCTCCCAGACAAACACTGAAGCTTTCTTT. The rearrangement uses TRBV29-1 and TRBJ1-1; no definite D call. The CDR3 covers 12 residues. Trimming took 6 bases from V and 2 from J, leaving 10 bases between them. CDR1 is SQVTM, CDR2 ANQGSEA, per germline.

This clonotype occurred many times. The chain recombines TRBV28 with TRBJ1-2; D possibly corresponds to TRBD1 (5 bases). In germline, CDR1 is MDHEN, CDR2 SYDVKM. With 7 bases removed from V and 4 bases from J, the gap between germline ends came to 22 bases. This CDR3 region has 16 residues. The CDR3 nucleotides are TGTGCCAGCAACCCGGGTCAGGGTAAGACTTCCTATGGCTACACCTTC. This encodes CASNPGQGKTSYGYTF.

This clonotype was seen at least ten times. The chain combines TRBV6-2 or TRBV6-3 with TRBJ2-7; 10 bases are shared with TRBD2. Germline V gene lookup returns CDR1 MNHEY and CDR2 SVGEGT. Trimming cost V 7 bases and J 2 bases; bases outside gene matches: 5. The CDR3 spans 14 residues. The CDR3 DNA sequence: TGTGCCAGCAAGAGAGCGGGAGGGCCCTACGAGCAGTACTTC. Its protein product is CASKRAGGPYEQYF.

This clonotype occurred many times. The gene calls are TRBV6-5 and TRBJ1-5; no clear D gene. CDR1 and CDR2 from the germline V gene are MNHEY and SVGAGI. The CDR3 has 13 amino acids. V shed 8 bases and J shed 6 bases, with 14 bases lying between them. The CDR3 spells CASSNGPAQPQHF. In DNA form, the CDR3 reads TGTGCCAGCTCTAATGGGCCAGCTCAGCCCCAGCATTTT.

This clonotype was counted ten times or more. The chain carries TRBV6-2 or TRBV6-3 and TRBJ2-7; D is unclear. V gave up 5 bases and J gave up 0 bases, with 17 bases separating them. In germline, CDR1 is MNHEY, CDR2 SVGEGT. The CDR3 runs to 16 residues. This CDR3 is CASSPHIGRSSYEQYF. The CDR3 bases are TGTGCCAGCAGTCCCCATATCGGGCGCTCCTCCTACGAGCAGTACTTC.

This clonotype was seen repeatedly, ten times or more. V usage is TRBV12-3 or TRBV12-4 and J usage is TRBJ2-5, with D unresolved. The CDR3 sequence is 17 residues long. With 0 bases removed from V and 5 bases from J, the gap between germline ends came to 19 bases. The CDR3, as DNA: TGTGCCAGCAGTTTAGCGCATTGGCCCCGCGTAATTGAGACCCAGTACTTC. Its protein product is CASSLAHWPRVIETQYF.

This clonotype was recorded many times. The V and J genes are TRBV28 and TRBJ1-5; tentative D call: TRBD1 (6 bases). Between the trimmed V and J ends, which lost 2 bases and 9 bases, there was a span of 17 bases. Germline-derived CDR1 and CDR2 are MDHEN and SYDVKM. CDR3 length: 15 amino acids. CDR3 sequence (DNA): TGTGCCAGCAGTTTAACAGGGCGGGGGTTAGGGCCCCAGCATTTT. It yields the protein CASSLTGRGLGPQHF.

This clonotype was observed at least ten times. The chain links TRBV27 to TRBJ1-5; D call uncertain. Trimming removed 5 bases from V and 1 base from J, with 12 bases in between. The CDR3 runs 15 residues. Germline V gene data show CDR1 as MNHEY and CDR2 as SMNVEV (reference sequence). The CDR3 is CASSPSTESNQPQHF. The CDR3 coding sequence is TGTGCCAGCAGTCCCTCGACCGAGAGCAATCAGCCCCAGCATTTT.